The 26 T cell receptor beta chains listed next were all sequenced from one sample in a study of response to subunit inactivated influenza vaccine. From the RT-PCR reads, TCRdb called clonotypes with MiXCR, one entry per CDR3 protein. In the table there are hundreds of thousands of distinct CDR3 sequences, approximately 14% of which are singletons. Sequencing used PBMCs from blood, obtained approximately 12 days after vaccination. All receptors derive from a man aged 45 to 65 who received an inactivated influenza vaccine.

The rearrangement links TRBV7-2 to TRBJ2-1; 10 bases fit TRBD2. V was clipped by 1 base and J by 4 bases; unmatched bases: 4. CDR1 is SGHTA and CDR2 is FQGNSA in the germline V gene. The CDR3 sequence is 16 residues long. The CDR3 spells CASSLGSGRVYNEQFF. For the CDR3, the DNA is TGTGCCAGCAGCTTAGGCAGCGGGAGGGTATACAATGAGCAGTTCTTC.

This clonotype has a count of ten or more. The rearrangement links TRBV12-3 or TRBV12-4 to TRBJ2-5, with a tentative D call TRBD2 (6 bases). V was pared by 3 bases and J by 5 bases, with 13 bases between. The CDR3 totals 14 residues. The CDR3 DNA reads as TGTGCCAGCAGTTTTAGGAGTGGGGGGGAGACCCAGTACTTC. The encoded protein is CASSFRSGGETQYF.

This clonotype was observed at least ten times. CDR3: CASPDRREGLHEQFF. The CDR3 DNA reads as TGTGCCAGCCCCGATCGGCGGGAGGGCCTGCATGAGCAGTTCTTC. This chain joins TRBV7-9 and TRBJ2-1; 9 bases fit TRBD2. The CDR3 contains 15 residues. The J segment lost 8 bases and the V segment lost 8 bases, leaving 13 bases of the junction unmatched. The germline CDR1 and CDR2 sequences are SEHNR and FQNEAQ (reference sequence). The full variable domain, with the rest looked up from reference TRBV7-9 and TRBJ2-1, is DTGVSQNPRHKITKRGQNVTFRCDPISEHNRLYWYRQTLGQGPEFLTYFQNEAQLEKSRLLSDRFSAERPKGSFSTLEIQRTEQGDSAMYLCASPDRREGLHEQFFGPGTRLTVL.

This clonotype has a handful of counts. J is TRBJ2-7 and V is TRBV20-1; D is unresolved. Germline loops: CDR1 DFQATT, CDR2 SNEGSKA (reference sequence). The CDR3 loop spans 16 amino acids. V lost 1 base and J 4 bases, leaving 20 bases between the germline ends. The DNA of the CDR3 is TGCAGTGCTAGAGGGTTGGTTAGGCAGAAGGCGTACGAGCAGTACTTC. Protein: CSARGLVRQKAYEQYF.

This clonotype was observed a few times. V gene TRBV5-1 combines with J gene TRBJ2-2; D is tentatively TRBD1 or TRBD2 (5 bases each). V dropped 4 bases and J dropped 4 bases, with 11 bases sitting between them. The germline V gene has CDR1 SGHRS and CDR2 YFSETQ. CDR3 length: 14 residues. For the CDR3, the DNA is TGCGCCAGCAGCAGGGGCCGGGGCACCGGGGAGCTGTTTTTT. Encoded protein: CASSRGRGTGELFF.

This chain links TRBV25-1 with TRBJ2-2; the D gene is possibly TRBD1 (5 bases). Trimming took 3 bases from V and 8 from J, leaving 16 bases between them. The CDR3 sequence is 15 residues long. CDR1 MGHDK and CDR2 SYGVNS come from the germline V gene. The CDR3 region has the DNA TGTGCCAGCAGTGACACCGGCAGGGTGAAAGGGGAGCTGTTTTTT. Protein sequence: CASSDTGRVKGELFF.

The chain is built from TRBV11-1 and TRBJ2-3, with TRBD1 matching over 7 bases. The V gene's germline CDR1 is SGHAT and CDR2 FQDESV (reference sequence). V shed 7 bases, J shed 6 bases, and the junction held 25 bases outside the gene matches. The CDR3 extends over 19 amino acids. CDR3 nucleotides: TGTGCCAGCAACCCCTACGACAGGGAGCTATCCCTCCGCGGTGATACGCAGTATTTT. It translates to CASNPYDRELSLRGDTQYF.

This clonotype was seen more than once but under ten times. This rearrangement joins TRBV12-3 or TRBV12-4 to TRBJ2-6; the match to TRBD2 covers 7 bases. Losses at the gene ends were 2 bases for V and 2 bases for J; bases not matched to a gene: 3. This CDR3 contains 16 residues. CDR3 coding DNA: TGTGCCAGCAGTTTAAGCGGGGTTACTGGGGCCAACGTCCTGACTTTC. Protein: CASSLSGVTGANVLTF.

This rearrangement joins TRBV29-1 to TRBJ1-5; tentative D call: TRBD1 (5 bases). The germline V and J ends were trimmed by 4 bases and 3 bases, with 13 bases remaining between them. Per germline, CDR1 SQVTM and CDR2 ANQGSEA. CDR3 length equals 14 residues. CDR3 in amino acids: CSVVLGGINQPQHF. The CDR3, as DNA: TGCAGCGTTGTTCTTGGGGGAATCAATCAGCCCCAGCATTTT.

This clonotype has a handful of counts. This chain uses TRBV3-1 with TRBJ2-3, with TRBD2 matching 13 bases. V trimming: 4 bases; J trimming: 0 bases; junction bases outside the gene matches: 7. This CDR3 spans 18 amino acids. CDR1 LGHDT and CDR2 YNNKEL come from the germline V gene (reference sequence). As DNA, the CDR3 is TGTGCCAGCAGCCGAACTAGCGGGGGGGATACTAGCACAGATACGCAGTATTTT. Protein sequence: CASSRTSGGDTSTDTQYF.

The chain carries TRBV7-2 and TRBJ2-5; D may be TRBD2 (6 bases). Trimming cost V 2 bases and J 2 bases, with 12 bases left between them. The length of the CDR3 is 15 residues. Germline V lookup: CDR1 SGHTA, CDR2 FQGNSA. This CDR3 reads CASSLSPGEQETQYF. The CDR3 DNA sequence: TGTGCCAGCAGCTTATCCCCGGGAGAGCAAGAGACCCAGTACTTC.

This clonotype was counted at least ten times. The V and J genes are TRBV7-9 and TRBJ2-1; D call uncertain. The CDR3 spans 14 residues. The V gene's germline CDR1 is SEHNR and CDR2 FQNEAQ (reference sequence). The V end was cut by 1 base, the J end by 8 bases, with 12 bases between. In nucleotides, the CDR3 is TGTGCCAGCAGCTTAGTCCGCCCATCCCATGAGCAGTTCTTC. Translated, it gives CASSLVRPSHEQFF.

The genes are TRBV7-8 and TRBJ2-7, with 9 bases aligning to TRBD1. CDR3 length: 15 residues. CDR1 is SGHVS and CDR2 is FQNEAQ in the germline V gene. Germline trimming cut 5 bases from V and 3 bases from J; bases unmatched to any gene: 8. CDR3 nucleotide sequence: TGTGCCAGCAGCCCTCTGTGGGGACAGGGCTACGAGCAGTACTTC. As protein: CASSPLWGQGYEQYF.

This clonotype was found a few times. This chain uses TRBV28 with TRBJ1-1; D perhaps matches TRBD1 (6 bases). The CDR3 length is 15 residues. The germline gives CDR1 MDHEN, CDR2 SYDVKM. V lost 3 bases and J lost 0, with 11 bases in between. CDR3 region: CASSFGGRMNTEAFF. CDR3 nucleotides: TGTGCCAGCAGTTTTGGGGGGCGGATGAACACTGAAGCTTTCTTT.

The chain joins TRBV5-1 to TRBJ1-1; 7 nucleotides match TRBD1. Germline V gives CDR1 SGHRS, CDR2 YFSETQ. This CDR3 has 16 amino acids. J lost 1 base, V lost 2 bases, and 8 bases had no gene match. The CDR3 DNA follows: TGCGCCAGCAGCTTTGTAGGGGGCGAAGCGAACACTGAAGCTTTCTTT. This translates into CASSFVGGEANTEAFF.

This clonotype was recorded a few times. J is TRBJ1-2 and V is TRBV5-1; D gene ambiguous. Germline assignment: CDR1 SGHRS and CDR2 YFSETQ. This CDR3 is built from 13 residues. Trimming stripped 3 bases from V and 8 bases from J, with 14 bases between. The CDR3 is CASSSLTLQGYTF. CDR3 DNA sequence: TGCGCCAGCAGCTCGTTGACACTCCAAGGCTACACCTTC.

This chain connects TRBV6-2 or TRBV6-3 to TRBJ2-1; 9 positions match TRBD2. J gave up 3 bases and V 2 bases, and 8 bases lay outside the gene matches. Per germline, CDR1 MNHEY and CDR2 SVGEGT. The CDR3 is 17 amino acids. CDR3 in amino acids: CASSYIPSGRNYNEQFF. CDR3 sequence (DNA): TGTGCCAGCAGTTACATACCGAGCGGGAGGAACTACAATGAGCAGTTCTTC.

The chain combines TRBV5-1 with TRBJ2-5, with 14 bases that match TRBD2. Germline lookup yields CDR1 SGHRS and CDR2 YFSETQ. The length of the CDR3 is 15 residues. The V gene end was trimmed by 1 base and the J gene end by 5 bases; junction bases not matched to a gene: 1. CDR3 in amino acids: CASSLWTSGGETQYF. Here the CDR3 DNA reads TGCGCCAGCAGCTTGTGGACTAGCGGGGGGGAGACCCAGTACTTC. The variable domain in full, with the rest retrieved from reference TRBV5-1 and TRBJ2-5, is KAGVTQTPRYLIKTRGQQVTLSCSPISGHRSVSWYQQTPGQGLQFLFEYFSETQRNKGNFPGRFSGRQFSNSRSEMNVSTLELGDSALYLCASSLWTSGGETQYFGPGTRLLVL.

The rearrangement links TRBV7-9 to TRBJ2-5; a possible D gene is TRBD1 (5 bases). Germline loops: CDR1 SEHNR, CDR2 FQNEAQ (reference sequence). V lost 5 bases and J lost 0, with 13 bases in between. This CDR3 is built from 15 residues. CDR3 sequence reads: CASSTETAYQETQYF. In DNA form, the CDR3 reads TGTGCCAGCAGCACAGAGACAGCCTACCAAGAGACCCAGTACTTC.

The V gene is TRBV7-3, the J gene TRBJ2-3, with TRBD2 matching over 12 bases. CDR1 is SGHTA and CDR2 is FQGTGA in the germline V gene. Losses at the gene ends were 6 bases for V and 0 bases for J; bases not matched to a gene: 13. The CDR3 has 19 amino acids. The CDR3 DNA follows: TGTGCCAGCAGGCCTAATCTAGCGGGAGGGCCTTCTAGCACAGATACGCAGTATTTT. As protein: CASRPNLAGGPSSTDTQYF.

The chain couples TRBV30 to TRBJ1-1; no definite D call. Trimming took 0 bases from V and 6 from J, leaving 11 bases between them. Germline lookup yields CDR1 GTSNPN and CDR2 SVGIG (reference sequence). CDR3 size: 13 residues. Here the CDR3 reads CAWSVLNMPEAFF. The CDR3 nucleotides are TGTGCCTGGAGTGTATTGAACATGCCTGAAGCTTTCTTT.

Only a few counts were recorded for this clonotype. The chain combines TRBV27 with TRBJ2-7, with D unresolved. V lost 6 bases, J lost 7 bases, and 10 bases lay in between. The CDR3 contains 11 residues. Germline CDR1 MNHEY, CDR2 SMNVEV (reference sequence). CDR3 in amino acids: CASRVGMEQYF. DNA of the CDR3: TGTGCCAGCAGAGTGGGGATGGAGCAGTACTTC.

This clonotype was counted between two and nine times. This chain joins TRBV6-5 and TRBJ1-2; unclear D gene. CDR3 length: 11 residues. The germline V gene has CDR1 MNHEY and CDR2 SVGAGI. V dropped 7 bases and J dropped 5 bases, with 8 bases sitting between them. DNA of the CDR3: TGTGCCAGCATCTCCTATTATGGCTACACCTTC. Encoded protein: CASISYYGYTF.

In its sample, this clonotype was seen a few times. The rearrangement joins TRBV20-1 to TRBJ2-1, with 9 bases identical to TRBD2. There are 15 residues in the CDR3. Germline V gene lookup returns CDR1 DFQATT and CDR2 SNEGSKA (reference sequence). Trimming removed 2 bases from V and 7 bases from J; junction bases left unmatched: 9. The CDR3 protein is CSARPGTSSGNEQFF. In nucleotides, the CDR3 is TGCAGTGCTAGACCAGGGACTAGCTCCGGGAATGAGCAGTTCTTC.

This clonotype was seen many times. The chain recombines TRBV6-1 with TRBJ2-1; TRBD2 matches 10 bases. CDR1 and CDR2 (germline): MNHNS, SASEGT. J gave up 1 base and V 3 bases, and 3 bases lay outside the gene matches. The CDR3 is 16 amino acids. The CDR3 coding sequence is TGTGCCAGCAGTGACCCTAGCGGGAGATCCTACAATGAGCAGTTCTTC. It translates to CASSDPSGRSYNEQFF.

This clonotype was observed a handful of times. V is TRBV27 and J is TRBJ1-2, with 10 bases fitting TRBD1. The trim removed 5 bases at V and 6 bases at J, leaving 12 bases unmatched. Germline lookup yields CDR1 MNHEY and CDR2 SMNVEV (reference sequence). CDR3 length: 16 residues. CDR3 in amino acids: CASSLLPGQGRDGYTF. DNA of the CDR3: TGTGCCAGCAGTCTTCTACCGGGACAGGGGAGGGATGGCTACACCTTC.